The present T cell receptor beta chain was sequenced within a study of T cells in Graves' hyperthyroidism and ophthalmopathy. TCR beta CDR3 regions were amplified from RNA. In the first-round RT-PCR of the TCR CDR3, the HTBI primer set was used. TCRdb passed the multiplex PCR reads through MiXCR, listing each CDR3 protein once. The sample includes 370,000 or so distinct CDR3 sequences, more than 20% of them seen just once. Germline values: CDR1 MNHNS, CDR2 SASEGT. The CDR3 sequence is 16 residues long. V was clipped by 5 bases and J by 1 base; unmatched bases: 7. This clonotype was observed a handful of times.

This TCR derives from a man aged 50-60 years with Graves' hyperthyroidism. The rearrangement links TRBV6-1 to TRBJ2-3, with 9 bases that match TRBD2. The sequenced sample consisted of blood. The CDR3 nucleotides are TGTGCCAGCAGTCCAAGAAAGCGGGAGGGCACAGATACGCAGTATTTT. Protein product: CASSPRKREGTDTQYF.